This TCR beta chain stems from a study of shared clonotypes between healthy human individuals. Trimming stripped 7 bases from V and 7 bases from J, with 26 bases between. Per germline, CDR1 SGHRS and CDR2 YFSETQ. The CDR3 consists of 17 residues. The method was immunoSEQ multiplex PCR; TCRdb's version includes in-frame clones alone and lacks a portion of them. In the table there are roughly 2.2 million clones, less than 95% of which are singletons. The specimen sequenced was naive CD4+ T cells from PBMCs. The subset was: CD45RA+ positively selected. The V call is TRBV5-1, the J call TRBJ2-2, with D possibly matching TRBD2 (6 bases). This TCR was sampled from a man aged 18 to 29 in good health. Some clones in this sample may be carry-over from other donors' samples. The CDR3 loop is CASCWDPPGVGSGELFF. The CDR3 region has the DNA TGCGCCAGCTGTTGGGACCCACCCGGGGTCGGGAGCGGGGAGCTGTTTTTT.